This TCR beta chain derives from a study of shared clonotypes between healthy human individuals. Findings of the study overall: Memory subsets had estimated richness that was generally smaller than that of naive subsets. Blood alone was sampled, and tissue repertoires likely differ.

Using immunoSEQ multiplex PCR, the repertoire was profiled, and TCRdb retains in-frame clones only, with some absent. The table shows over a million clones, with approximately 80% occurring only once. There were only Caucasian adults among the donors, and all lived in Nashville, Tennessee. Details on this clone: Its target is not known.

The V segment lost 6 bases and the J segment 1 base; nucleotides outside the gene matches: 5. The CDR3 sequence is 15 residues long. Germline loops: CDR1 SNHLY, CDR2 FYNNEI. The source of this sequence is a man between 18 and 35 years old in good health. Some clones in this sample may be carry-over from other donors' samples. Sequenced: memory CD4+ T cells from PBMCs. Subset described: CD45RA-negative fraction. This sequence joins TRBV2 and TRBJ2-7; TRBD2 matches 11 bases. CDR3 DNA: TGTGCCAGCAGCCTCGGACTAGCGGGTTCCTACGAGCAGTACTTC. It translates to CASSLGLAGSYEQYF.